This TCR beta chain is from a study of OX40 agonist ivuxolimab in advanced cancers. Points from the study as a whole: Researchers did not establish what antigens the expanded peripheral T cells target.

The method was immunoSEQ multiplex PCR; TCRdb's version includes in-frame clones alone and lacks a portion of them. The sample comprises around 100,000 clones, 90% of which are singletons, and more than 0.15% rests with the top ten. Patients were excluded for autoimmune disease history or systemic immunosuppression. For this clone: Its antigen is unknown.

Trimming pared 4 bases from V and 7 bases from J, leaving 16 bases between. The CDR3 is 13 residues long. Germline assignment: CDR1 GTSNPN and CDR2 SVGIG (reference sequence). The sequencing here drew on CD4+ or CD8+ T cells sorted from blood, taken in a trial of the OX40 agonist ivuxolimab. The genes are TRBV30 and TRBJ1-2; D ambiguous. The source of this sequence is an adult with an advanced solid tumor such as melanoma, head and neck, liver or kidney cancer. The CDR3 DNA reads as TGTGCCTGGAAGAGGACGTCTGCCTTTGGCTACACCTTC. Protein: CAWKRTSAFGYTF.